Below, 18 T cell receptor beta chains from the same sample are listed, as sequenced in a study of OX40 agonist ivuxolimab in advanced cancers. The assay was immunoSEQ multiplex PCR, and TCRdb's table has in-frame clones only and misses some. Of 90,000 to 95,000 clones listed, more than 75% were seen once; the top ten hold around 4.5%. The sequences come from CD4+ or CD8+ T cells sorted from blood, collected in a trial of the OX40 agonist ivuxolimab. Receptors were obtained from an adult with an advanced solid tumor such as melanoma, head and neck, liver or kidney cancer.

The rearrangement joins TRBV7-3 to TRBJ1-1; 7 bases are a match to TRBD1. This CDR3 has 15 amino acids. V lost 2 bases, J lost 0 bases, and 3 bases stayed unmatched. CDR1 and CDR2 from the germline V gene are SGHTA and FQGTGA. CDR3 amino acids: CASSLAGGMNTEAFF. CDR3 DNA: TGTGCCAGCAGCTTAGCAGGGGGGATGAACACTGAAGCTTTCTTT.

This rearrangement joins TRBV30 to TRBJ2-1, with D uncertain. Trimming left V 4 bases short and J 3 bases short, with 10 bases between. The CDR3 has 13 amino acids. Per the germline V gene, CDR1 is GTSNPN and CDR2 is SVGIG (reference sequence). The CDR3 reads CAWNPSYYNEQFF. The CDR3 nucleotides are TGTGCCTGGAACCCAAGCTACTACAATGAGCAGTTCTTC.

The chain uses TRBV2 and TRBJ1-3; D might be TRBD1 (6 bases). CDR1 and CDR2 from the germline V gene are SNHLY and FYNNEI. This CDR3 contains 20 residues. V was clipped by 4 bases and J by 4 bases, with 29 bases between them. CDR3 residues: CASSGLRDKNPTIRGNTIYF. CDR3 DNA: TGTGCCAGCAGTGGTCTTAGGGACAAGAACCCGACAATACGGGGAAACACCATATATTTT. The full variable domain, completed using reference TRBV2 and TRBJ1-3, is EPEVTQTPSHQVTQMGQEVILRCVPISNHLYFYWYRQILGQKVEFLVSFYNNEISEKSEIFDDQFSVERPDGSNFTLKIRSTKLEDSAMYFCASSGLRDKNPTIRGNTIYFGEGSWLTVV.

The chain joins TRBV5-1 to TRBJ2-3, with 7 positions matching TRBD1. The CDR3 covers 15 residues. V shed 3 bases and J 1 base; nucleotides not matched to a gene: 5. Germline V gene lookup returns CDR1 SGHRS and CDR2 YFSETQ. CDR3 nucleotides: TGCGCCAGCAGCTCAGAGGGGGCTCGCACAGATACGCAGTATTTT. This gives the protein CASSSEGARTDTQYF.

The CDR3 region is CAWSVTPDRIYGYTF. The CDR3 coding sequence is TGTGCCTGGAGTGTTACGCCGGACCGAATCTATGGCTACACCTTC. This sequence joins TRBV30 and TRBJ1-2, with no clear D. The CDR3 consists of 15 residues. Germline loops: CDR1 GTSNPN, CDR2 SVGIG (reference sequence). V was clipped by 0 bases and J by 4 bases, with 15 bases between them.

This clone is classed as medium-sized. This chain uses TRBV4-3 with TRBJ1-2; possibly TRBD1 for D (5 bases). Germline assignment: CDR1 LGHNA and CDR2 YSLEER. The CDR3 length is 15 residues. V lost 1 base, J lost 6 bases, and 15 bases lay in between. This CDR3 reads CASSQAVQGGHGYTF. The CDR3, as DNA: TGCGCCAGCAGCCAAGCTGTCCAGGGAGGACATGGCTACACCTTC.

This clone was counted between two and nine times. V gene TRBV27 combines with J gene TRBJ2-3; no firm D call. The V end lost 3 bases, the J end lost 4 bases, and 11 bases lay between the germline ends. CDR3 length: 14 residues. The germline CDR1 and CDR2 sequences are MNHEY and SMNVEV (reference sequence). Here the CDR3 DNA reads TGTGCCAGCAGTTTTTGGGCGTCGGCAGATACGCAGTATTTT. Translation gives CASSFWASADTQYF.

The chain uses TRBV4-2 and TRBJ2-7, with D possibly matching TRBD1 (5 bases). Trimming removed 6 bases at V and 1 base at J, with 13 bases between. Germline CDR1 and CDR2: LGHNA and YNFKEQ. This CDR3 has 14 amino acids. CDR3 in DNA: TGTGCCAGCAGTCCGGCCCAGGGTTCCTACGAGCAGTACTTC. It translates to CASSPAQGSYEQYF.

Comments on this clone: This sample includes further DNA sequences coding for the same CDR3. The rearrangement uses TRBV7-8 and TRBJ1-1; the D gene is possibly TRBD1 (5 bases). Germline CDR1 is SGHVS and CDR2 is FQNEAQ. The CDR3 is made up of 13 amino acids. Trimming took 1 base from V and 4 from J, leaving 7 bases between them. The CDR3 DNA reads TGTGCCAGCAGCTTAGACGGGGGCACTGAAGCTTTCTTT. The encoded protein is CASSLDGGTEAFF.

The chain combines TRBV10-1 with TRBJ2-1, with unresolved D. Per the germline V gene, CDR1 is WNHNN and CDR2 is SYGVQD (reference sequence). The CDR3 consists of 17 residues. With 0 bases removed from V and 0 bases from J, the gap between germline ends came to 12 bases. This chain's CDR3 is CASSESSRPGSYNEQFF. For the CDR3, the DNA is TGCGCCAGCAGTGAGTCTTCCAGGCCGGGCTCCTACAATGAGCAGTTCTTC.

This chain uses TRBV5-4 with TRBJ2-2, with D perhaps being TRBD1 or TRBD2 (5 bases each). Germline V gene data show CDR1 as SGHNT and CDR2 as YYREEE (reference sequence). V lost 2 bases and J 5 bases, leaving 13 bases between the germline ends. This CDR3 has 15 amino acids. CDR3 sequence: CASSFGADRTGELFF. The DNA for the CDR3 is TGTGCCAGCAGCTTCGGGGCCGATAGGACCGGGGAGCTGTTTTTT.

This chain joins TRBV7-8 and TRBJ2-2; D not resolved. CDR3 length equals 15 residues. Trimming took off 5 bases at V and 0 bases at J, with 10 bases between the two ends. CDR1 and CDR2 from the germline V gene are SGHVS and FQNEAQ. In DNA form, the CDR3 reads TGTGCCAGCAGCCCCCACGAAGCGAACACCGGGGAGCTGTTTTTT. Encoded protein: CASSPHEANTGELFF.

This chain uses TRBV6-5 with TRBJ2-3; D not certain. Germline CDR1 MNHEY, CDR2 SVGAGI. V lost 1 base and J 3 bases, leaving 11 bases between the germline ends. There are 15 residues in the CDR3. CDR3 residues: CASSYFAATTDTQYF. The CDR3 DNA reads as TGTGCCAGCAGTTACTTCGCGGCAACAACAGATACGCAGTATTTT.

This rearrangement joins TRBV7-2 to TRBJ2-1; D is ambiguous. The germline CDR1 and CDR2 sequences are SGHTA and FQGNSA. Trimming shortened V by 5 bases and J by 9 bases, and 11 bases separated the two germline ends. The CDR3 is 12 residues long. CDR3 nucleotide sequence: TGTGCCAGCAGCCGCGAAGTGGGTGAGCAGTTCTTC. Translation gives CASSREVGEQFF.

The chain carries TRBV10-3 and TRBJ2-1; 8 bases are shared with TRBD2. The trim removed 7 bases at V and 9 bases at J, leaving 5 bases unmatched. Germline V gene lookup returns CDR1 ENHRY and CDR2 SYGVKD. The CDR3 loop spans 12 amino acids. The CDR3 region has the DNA TGTGCCATCACTCGGGGGGGAGGTGAGCAGTTCTTC. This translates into CAITRGGGEQFF.

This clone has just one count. CDR3 region: CASSPGTVSSTDTQYF. For the CDR3, the DNA is TGCGCCAGCAGCCCCGGGACAGTATCTAGCACAGATACGCAGTATTTT. The V and J genes are TRBV5-1 and TRBJ2-3; 7 bases fit TRBD1. CDR3 size: 16 residues. V lost 4 bases and J lost 0; bases outside the gene matches: 8. Germline CDR1 reads SGHRS; CDR2 reads YFSETQ. Together with reference TRBV5-1 and TRBJ2-3, the CDR3 gives the full variable domain: KAGVTQTPRYLIKTRGQQVTLSCSPISGHRSVSWYQQTPGQGLQFLFEYFSETQRNKGNFPGRFSGRQFSNSRSEMNVSTLELGDSALYLCASSPGTVSSTDTQYFGPGTRLTVL.

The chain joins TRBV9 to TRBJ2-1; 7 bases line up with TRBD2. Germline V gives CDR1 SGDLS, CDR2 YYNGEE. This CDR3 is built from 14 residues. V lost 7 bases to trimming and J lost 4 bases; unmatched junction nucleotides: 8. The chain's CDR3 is CASSHGGNYNEQFF. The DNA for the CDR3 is TGTGCCAGCTCACACGGGGGGAATTACAATGAGCAGTTCTTC.

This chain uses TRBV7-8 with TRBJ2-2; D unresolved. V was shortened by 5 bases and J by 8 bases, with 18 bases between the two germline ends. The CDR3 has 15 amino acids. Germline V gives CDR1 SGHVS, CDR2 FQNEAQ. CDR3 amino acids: CASSRDHLYSGELFF. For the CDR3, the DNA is TGTGCCAGCAGCAGAGATCATCTTTATTCGGGGGAGCTGTTTTTT.